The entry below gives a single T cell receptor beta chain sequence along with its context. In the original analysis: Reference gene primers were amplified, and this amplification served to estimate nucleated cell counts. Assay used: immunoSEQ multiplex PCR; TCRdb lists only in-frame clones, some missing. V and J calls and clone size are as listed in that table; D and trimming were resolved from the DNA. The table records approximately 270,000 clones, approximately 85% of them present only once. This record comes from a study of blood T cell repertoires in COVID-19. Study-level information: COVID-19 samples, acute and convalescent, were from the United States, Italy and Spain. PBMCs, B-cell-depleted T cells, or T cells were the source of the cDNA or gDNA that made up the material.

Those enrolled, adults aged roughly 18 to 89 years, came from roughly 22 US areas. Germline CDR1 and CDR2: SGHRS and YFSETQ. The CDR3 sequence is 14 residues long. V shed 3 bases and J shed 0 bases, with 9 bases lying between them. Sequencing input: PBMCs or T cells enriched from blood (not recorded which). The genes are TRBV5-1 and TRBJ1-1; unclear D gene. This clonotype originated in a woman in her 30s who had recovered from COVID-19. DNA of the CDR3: TGCGCCAGCAGCTCCGACGGGATGAACACTGAAGCTTTCTTT. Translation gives CASSSDGMNTEAFF.